These T cell receptor beta chains were read from a single sample in a study of CD4 T cells in relation to SARS-CoV-2 and coronaviruses. What these receptors recognize is not known. This table comes from immunoSEQ multiplex PCR, and its TCRdb copy is limited to in-frame clones, with some not included. Seen here are about 43,000 clones, about 80% observed once, and the top ten hold about 1.5%. Specimen: naive CD4+ T cells from PBMCs, cultured in vitro. These receptors were collected from an adult with COVID-19. Each CDR3 is given with its conserved first and last residue. The D gene is left open where the match is weak. Rows give clone size only sometimes, using once, few, many, or a class for an expanded clone.

>NA|TRBV7-2|NA|TRBJ1-1
TGTGCCAGCAGCATCTGGACGGTGAACACTGAAGCTTTCTTT
CASSIWTVNTEAFF
>NA|TRBV12-3/TRBV12-4|NA|TRBJ2-1
TGTGCCAGCAGTTCGCTAAATGAGCAGTTCTTC
CASSSLNEQFF
>NA|TRBV7-8|NA|TRBJ2-7
TGTGCCAGCAGCCCGGACATCTCCTACGAGCAGTACTTC
CASSPDISYEQYF
>NA|TRBV7-2|NA|TRBJ2-2
TGTGCCAGCAGCTTAGGAAGGGGGGGCACCGGGGAGCTGTTTTTT
CASSLGRGGTGELFF
>once|TRBV5-1|NA|TRBJ2-7
TGCGCCAGCAGCTTGCGCAGGAGCTCCTACGAGCAGTACTTC
CASSLRRSSYEQYF
>NA|TRBV6-5|NA|TRBJ1-3
TGTGCCAGCAGTTACTCGTTTCGGGTGCCAAACACCATATATTTT
CASSYSFRVPNTIYF
>once|TRBV5-1|TRBD2|TRBJ2-1
TGCGCCAGCAGCCCGCCGGGACTAGCGGACCTTTCCTACAATGAGCAGTTCTTC
CASSPPGLADLSYNEQFF
>NA|TRBV7-2|NA|TRBJ2-1
TGTGCCAGCAGCCAATCGACGTGGGGAAGGGAGCAGTTCTTC
CASSQSTWGREQFF
>NA|TRBV4-1|NA|TRBJ2-1
TGCGCCAGCAGCCAAGTCGGTGGGGATAATGAGCAGTTCTTC
CASSQVGGDNEQFF
>NA|TRBV5-6|NA|TRBJ2-7
TGTGCCAGCAGCTTGGGGTCAACCCTCTACGAGCAGTACTTC
CASSLGSTLYEQYF
>NA|TRBV3-1/TRBV3-2|NA|TRBJ2-3
TGTGCCAGCAGCCAAAACCTGATCGATACGCAGTATTTT
CASSQNLIDTQYF
>once|TRBV10-3|NA|TRBJ1-2
TGTGCCATCATGGGAGGGTCGGCCTATGGCTACACCTTC
CAIMGGSAYGYTF
>NA|TRBV7-9|TRBD2|TRBJ2-5
TGTGCCAGCAGCGAAACACTAGCGGTGGGGGAGACCCAGTACTTC
CASSETLAVGETQYF
>NA|TRBV27|NA|TRBJ2-1
TGTGCCAGCAGTTGGGACTGGTACAATGAGCAGTTCTTC
CASSWDWYNEQFF
>NA|TRBV6-2/TRBV6-3|TRBD1|TRBJ2-7
TGTGCCAGCAGTTGGGACAGGAACTACGAGCAGTACTTC
CASSWDRNYEQYF
>NA|TRBV5-1|NA|TRBJ2-1
TGCGCCAGCAGCTTGGTTCAGGTCAATGAGCAGTTCTTC
CASSLVQVNEQFF
>NA|TRBV7-6|TRBD2|TRBJ2-5
TGTGCCAGCAGCTTATCGGATAGCATCCGCGGGAGTGTTGAAGAGACCCAGTACTTC
CASSLSDSIRGSVEETQYF
>NA|TRBV11-1|NA|TRBJ2-5
TGTGCCAGCAGCTTACTGGCGCAAGAGACCCAGTACTTC
CASSLLAQETQYF
>NA|TRBV11-2|TRBD2|TRBJ2-1
TGTGCCAGCCGGGGACTAGCGGGAAAGCCCTACAATGAGCAGTTCTTC
CASRGLAGKPYNEQFF
>NA|TRBV10-3|NA|TRBJ1-3
TGTGCCATCAGTGGCGCCCGAAACACCATATATTTT
CAISGARNTIYF
>NA|TRBV6-6|TRBD1|TRBJ1-1
TGTGCCAGCAGCCGGCAGGGGGGGAACACTGAAGCTTTCTTT
CASSRQGGNTEAFF
>once|TRBV6-6|NA|TRBJ1-2
TGTGCAGGGGCAGGCGGGTATGGCTACACCTTC
CAGAGGYGYTF
>NA|TRBV24-1|NA|TRBJ1-5
TGTGCCACCAGTGAGTATACAGAGGCCAATCAGCCCCAGCATTTT
CATSEYTEANQPQHF
>NA|TRBV19|NA|TRBJ2-2
TGTGCCAGTACAGGGGACACCGGGGAGCTGTTTTTT
CASTGDTGELFF
>NA|TRBV12-3/TRBV12-4|NA|TRBJ2-7
TGTGCCAGCAGTTTGAGGAACGAGCAGTACTTC
CASSLRNEQYF
>NA|TRBV28|TRBD2|TRBJ2-1
TGTGCCAGCAGTCTAAGGTCTCTAGCGGGAGGAAAATACAATGAGCAGTTCTTC
CASSLRSLAGGKYNEQFF
>NA|TRBV3-1/TRBV3-2|NA|TRBJ2-3
TGTGCCAGCAGCCAACCGAACGCAGATACGCAGTATTTT
CASSQPNADTQYF
>NA|TRBV3-1/TRBV3-2|NA|TRBJ2-4
TGTGCCAGTAGTGAGTGGGGGGCCAAAAACATTCAGTACTTC
CASSEWGAKNIQYF
>NA|TRBV19|NA|TRBJ2-1
TGTGCCAGTAGTATAAGCGGAAGGCAGTTCTTC
CASSISGRQFF
>NA|TRBV4-1|TRBD2|TRBJ2-1
TGCGCCAGCAGCCAAAAGCCCTCGGGACTAGCGGGAGGCCCCTTTGGAAACAATGAGCAGTTCTTC
CASSQKPSGLAGGPFGNNEQFF
>NA|TRBV24-1|NA|TRBJ2-7
TGTGCCACCAGTGATTTGCTAGGGAATGAGTTCGAGCAGTACTTC
CATSDLLGNEFEQYF
>NA|TRBV3-1/TRBV3-2|NA|TRBJ1-1
TGTGCCAGCAGCCACCTCAGGGGTCACACTGAAGCTTTCTTT
CASSHLRGHTEAFF
>NA|TRBV11-2|NA|TRBJ2-5
TGTGCCAGCAGCCACACATTTTACAGGGATGAGACCCAGTACTTC
CASSHTFYRDETQYF
>NA|TRBV6-5|TRBD1|TRBJ1-2
TGTGCCAGCAGGAGAGGGACAGGTGGCGGCTACACCTTC
CASRRGTGGGYTF
>once|TRBV6-5|NA|TRBJ2-4
TGTGCCAGCAGTCCCCCGGGCCTAGCCAAAAACATTCAGTACTTC
CASSPPGLAKNIQYF
>NA|TRBV5-4|TRBD1|TRBJ2-7
TGTGCCAGCAGCCTGACAGGGGGAGTGTTCTACGAGCAGTACTTC
CASSLTGGVFYEQYF
>NA|TRBV6-6|NA|TRBJ2-7
TGTGCCAGCAGTCCGGAGGGTGCCTACGAGCAGTACTTC
CASSPEGAYEQYF
>NA|TRBV5-1|TRBD2|TRBJ2-5
TGCGCCAGCAGCTTGGCACGGACTAGCGGGAAAGAGACCCAGTACTTC
CASSLARTSGKETQYF
>NA|TRBV7-8|NA|TRBJ2-4
TGTGCCAGCAGCTGGGCCTATAGGCGGACCAAAAACATTCAGTACTTC
CASSWAYRRTKNIQYF
>NA|TRBV5-4|NA|TRBJ1-3
TGTGCCAGCAGCTTGCAGGGGTCCGGAAACACCACATATTTT
CASSLQGSGNTTYF
>NA|TRBV7-9|TRBD2|TRBJ2-1
TGTGCCAGCAGCCCACGGACTAGCGGGAGATACAATGAGCAGTTCTTC
CASSPRTSGRYNEQFF
>NA|TRBV21-1|NA|TRBJ2-7
TGTGCCAGCAGCAAAGAAATAACAGGGAGCTCCTACGAGCAGTACTTC
CASSKEITGSSYEQYF
>NA|TRBV24-1|TRBD2|TRBJ2-1
TGTGCCACGAGCCGACGGGCTAGCGGGAGTGATGAGCAGTTCTTC
CATSRRASGSDEQFF
>NA|TRBV18|TRBD1|TRBJ2-1
TGTGCCAGCAGATTCGGGACAGGGGCCTACAATGAGCAGTTCTTC
CASRFGTGAYNEQFF
>NA|TRBV5-1|TRBD2|TRBJ2-7
TGCGCCAGCACCTCCTTTGGCGGACTAGCGGGGATTAACTACGAGCAGTACTTC
CASTSFGGLAGINYEQYF
>NA|TRBV6-5|NA|TRBJ2-1
TGTGCCAGCAGTTACTACCTAAGCTCCTACAATGAGCAGTTCTTC
CASSYYLSSYNEQFF
>NA|TRBV5-8|TRBD1|TRBJ1-4
TGTGCCAGCAGCTTGGGGACAGGGAATATTAAGGAAAAACTGTTTTTT
CASSLGTGNIKEKLFF
>few|TRBV18|NA|TRBJ1-1
TGTGCCAGCTCACCCGAAGGGAACACTGAAGCTTTCTTT
CASSPEGNTEAFF
>NA|TRBV7-2|NA|TRBJ2-1
TGTGCCAGCAGCTCCGGCCTTGAGGCCTACAATGAGCAGTTCTTC
CASSSGLEAYNEQFF
>NA|TRBV4-1|TRBD1|TRBJ1-5
TGCGCCAGCAGCCAACTGGGACAGTCCTATCAGCCCCAGCATTTT
CASSQLGQSYQPQHF
>NA|TRBV13|TRBD2|TRBJ2-3
TGTGCCAGCAGCTTGGGGACTAGCGGGAGTGGGGTCACAGATACGCAGTATTTT
CASSLGTSGSGVTDTQYF
>NA|TRBV10-1|TRBD1|TRBJ2-4
TGCGCCAGCAGACCCTTAGGACAGGGGGTCGACAAAAACATTCAGTACTTC
CASRPLGQGVDKNIQYF
>NA|TRBV5-1|NA|TRBJ2-1
TGCGCCAGCAGCTTGCTTGTGGGCGGGTCCCACAATGAGCAGTTCTTC
CASSLLVGGSHNEQFF
>NA|TRBV18|NA|TRBJ2-2
TGTGCCAGCTCACCGAATAGGGAGAACACCGGGGAGCTGTTTTTT
CASSPNRENTGELFF
>NA|TRBV28|TRBD2|TRBJ2-3
TGTGCCAGCAGTTGCCTCCCCCGGGCTAGCGGGAGCACAGATACGCAGTATTTT
CASSCLPRASGSTDTQYF